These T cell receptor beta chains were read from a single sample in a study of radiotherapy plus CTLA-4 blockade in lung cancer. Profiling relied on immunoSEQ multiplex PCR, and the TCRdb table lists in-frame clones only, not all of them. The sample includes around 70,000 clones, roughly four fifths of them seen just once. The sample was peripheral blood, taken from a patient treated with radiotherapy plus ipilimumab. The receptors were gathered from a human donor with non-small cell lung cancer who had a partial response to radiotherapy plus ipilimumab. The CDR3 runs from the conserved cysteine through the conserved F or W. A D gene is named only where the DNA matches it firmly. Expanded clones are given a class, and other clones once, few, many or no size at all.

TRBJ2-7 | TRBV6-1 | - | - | CASSVYHHEQYF | TGTGCCAGCAGTGTCTACCATCACGAGCAGTACTTC
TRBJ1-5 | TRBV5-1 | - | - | CASSFTGLGNQPQHF | TGCGCCAGCAGCTTTACAGGGCTCGGCAATCAGCCCCAGCATTTT
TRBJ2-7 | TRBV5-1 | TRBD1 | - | CASSLAEETGAYEQYF | TGCGCCAGCAGCTTGGCCGAAGAGACAGGGGCTTACGAGCAGTACTTC
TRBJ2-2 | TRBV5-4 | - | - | CASSLFPGGGSTGELFF | TGTGCCAGCAGCTTGTTTCCAGGGGGAGGCAGCACCGGGGAGCTGTTTTTT
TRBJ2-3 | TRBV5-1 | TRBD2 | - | CASSLGLGTSLDTQYF | TGCGCCAGCAGCTTGGGCCTCGGGACTAGCCTAGATACGCAGTATTTT
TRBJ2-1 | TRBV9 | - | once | CASSVGAGVSSYNEQFF | TGTGCCAGCAGCGTAGGCGCGGGTGTAAGCTCCTACAATGAGCAGTTCTTC
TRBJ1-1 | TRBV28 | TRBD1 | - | CASSLGTGGTEAFF | TGTGCCAGCAGTTTGGGGACAGGGGGCACTGAAGCTTTCTTT
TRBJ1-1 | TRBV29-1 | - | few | CSVDVTGNTEAFF | TGCAGCGTTGACGTGACAGGGAACACTGAAGCTTTCTTT
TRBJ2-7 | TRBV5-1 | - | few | CASSVGLRTYEQYF | TGCGCCAGCAGCGTGGGACTTCGAACTTACGAGCAGTACTTC
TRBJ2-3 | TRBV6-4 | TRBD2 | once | CASSASGRYTDTQYF | TGTGCCAGCAGTGCTAGCGGGAGGTACACAGATACGCAGTATTTT
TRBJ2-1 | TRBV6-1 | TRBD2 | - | CASRREETYNEQFF | TGTGCCAGCAGGCGGGAGGAAACCTACAATGAGCAGTTCTTC
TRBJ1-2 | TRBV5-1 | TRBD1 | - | CASRPGTGGIGYTF | TGCGCCAGCAGGCCCGGGACAGGGGGGATTGGCTACACCTTC
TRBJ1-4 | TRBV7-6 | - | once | CASSLATSSTNEKLFF | TGTGCCAGCAGCTTAGCGACATCATCAACTAATGAAAAACTGTTTTTT
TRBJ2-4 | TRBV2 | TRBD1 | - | CASSPGQGIAKNIQYF | TGTGCCAGCAGCCCCGGACAGGGGATAGCCAAAAACATTCAGTACTTC
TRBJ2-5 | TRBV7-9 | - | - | CASSRRGGPGETQYF | TGTGCCAGCAGCCGGAGAGGAGGCCCGGGGGAGACCCAGTACTTC
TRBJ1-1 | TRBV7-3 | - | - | CASSLDKGQPADEAFF | TGTGCCAGCAGCTTAGATAAGGGGCAGCCGGCGGATGAAGCTTTCTTT
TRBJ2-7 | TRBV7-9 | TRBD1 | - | CASSTGQGTNEQYF | TGTGCCAGCAGCACGGGACAGGGGACAAACGAGCAGTACTTC
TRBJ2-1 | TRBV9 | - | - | CASSVAGTPSYNEQFF | TGTGCCAGCAGCGTAGCCGGGACACCCTCCTACAATGAGCAGTTCTTC
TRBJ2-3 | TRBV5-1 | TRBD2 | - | CASSLDEREDLISTDTQYF | TGCGCCAGCAGCTTGGACGAGCGGGAGGATTTAATCAGCACAGATACGCAGTATTTT
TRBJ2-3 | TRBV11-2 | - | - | CASSPGGQWKQYF | TGTGCCAGCAGCCCAGGGGGGCAGTGGAAGCAGTATTTT
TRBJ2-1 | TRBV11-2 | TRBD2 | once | CASRGGRLLAGGYNEQFF | TGTGCCAGCAGAGGGGGCCGACTACTAGCGGGAGGATACAATGAGCAGTTCTTC
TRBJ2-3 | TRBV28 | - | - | CASSLTGRTDTQYF | TGTGCCAGCAGTTTAACGGGGAGGACAGATACGCAGTATTTT
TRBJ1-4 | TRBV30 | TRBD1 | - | CAWREIRGPGEKLFF | TGTGCCTGGAGAGAGATCAGGGGGCCGGGGGAAAAACTGTTTTTT
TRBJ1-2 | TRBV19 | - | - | CASSMSGRLDGYTF | TGTGCCAGTAGTATGAGCGGCCGGTTGGATGGCTACACCTTC
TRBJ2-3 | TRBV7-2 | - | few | CASSLDSGTDTQYF | TGTGCCAGCAGCTTAGATAGCGGCACAGATACGCAGTATTTT
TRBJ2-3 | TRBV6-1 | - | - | CASTQGTLGDTQYF | TGTGCCAGCACCCAAGGGACATTGGGGGATACGCAGTATTTT
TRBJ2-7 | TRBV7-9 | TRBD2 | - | CASSPGSGTSGRKYEQYF | TGTGCCAGCAGTCCCGGATCGGGGACTAGCGGGAGGAAGTACGAGCAGTACTTC
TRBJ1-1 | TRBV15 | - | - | CATSRGGVTEAFF | TGTGCCACCAGCAGAGGGGGAGTCACTGAAGCTTTCTTT
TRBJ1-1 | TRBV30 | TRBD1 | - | CAWTQDRHTEAFF | TGTGCCTGGACCCAGGACAGGCATACTGAAGCTTTCTTT
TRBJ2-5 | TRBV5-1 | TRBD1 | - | CASSFRTGGQETQYF | TGCGCCAGCAGCTTCCGGACAGGGGGGCAAGAGACCCAGTACTTC
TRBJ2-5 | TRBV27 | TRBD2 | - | CASSFLTSGRRPGTQYF | TGTGCCAGCAGTTTCCTGACTAGCGGGAGGAGGCCGGGGACCCAGTACTTC
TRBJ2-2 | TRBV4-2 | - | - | CASSPVSGELFF | TGTGCCAGCAGCCCTGTGTCCGGGGAGCTGTTTTTT
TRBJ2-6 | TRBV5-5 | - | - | CASSPTVAGANVLTF | TGTGCCAGCAGCCCCACAGTAGCTGGGGCCAACGTCCTGACTTTC
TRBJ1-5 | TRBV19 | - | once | CASSTTGSNQPQHF | TGTGCCAGTAGCACGACGGGGAGTAATCAGCCCCAGCATTTT
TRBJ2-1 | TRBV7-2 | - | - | CASSLGSPSYNEQFF | TGTGCCAGCAGCTTAGGTAGTCCATCCTACAATGAGCAGTTCTTC
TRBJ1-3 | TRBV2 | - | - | CASSDQVGNTIYF | TGTGCCAGCAGTGATCAGGTTGGAAACACCATATATTTT
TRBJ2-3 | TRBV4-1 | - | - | CASSQGPSGTDTQYF | TGCGCCAGCAGCCAAGGTCCTAGCGGCACAGATACGCAGTATTTT
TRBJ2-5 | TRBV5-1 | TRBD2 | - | CASSAMGGTQETQYF | TGCGCCAGCAGCGCTATGGGAGGGACTCAAGAGACCCAGTACTTC
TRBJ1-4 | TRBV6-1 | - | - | CASGRSRREEKLFF | TGTGCCAGCGGCCGCTCCCGAAGGGAGGAAAAACTGTTTTTT
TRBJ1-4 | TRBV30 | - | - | CAWSGRGNEKLFF | TGTGCCTGGAGTGGACGAGGTAATGAAAAACTGTTTTTT
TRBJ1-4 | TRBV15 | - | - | CATSSGARGEKLFF | TGTGCCACCAGCAGCGGGGCGCGGGGTGAAAAACTGTTTTTT
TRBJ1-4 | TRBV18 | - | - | CASSPPSGGGRGNNEKLFF | TGTGCCAGCTCACCACCTTCCGGCGGGGGGCGCGGGAATAATGAAAAACTGTTTTTT
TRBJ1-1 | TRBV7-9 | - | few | CASSLWGREKDTEAFF | TGTGCCAGCAGCCTCTGGGGGAGGGAAAAGGACACTGAAGCTTTCTTT
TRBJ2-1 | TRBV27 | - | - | CASSGSSNEQFF | TGTGCCAGCAGTGGGAGCTCCAATGAGCAGTTCTTC
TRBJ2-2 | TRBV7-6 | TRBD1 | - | CASSPTGTGDPGELFF | TGTGCCAGCAGCCCCACCGGGACAGGGGATCCCGGGGAGCTGTTTTTT
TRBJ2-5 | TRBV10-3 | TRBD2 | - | CAISESQRTSGRGQETQYF | TGTGCCATCAGTGAGTCCCAAAGGACTAGCGGGAGGGGGCAAGAGACCCAGTACTTC
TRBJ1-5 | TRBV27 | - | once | CASSLGVRKGQPQHF | TGTGCCAGCAGTTTGGGTGTCAGGAAAGGTCAGCCCCAGCATTTT
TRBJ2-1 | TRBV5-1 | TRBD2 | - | CASSADPRRKTSGNYNEQFF | TGCGCCAGCAGCGCCGACCCTCGAAGAAAAACTAGCGGAAACTACAATGAGCAGTTCTTC
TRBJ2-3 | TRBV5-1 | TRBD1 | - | CASSLARGQTDTQYF | TGCGCCAGCAGCTTGGCCCGGGGACAGACAGATACGCAGTATTTT
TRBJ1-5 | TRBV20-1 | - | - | CSAGAQPQHF | TGCAGTGCGGGAGCTCAGCCCCAGCATTTT
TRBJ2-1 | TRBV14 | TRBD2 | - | CASSGLAGNYNEQFF | TGTGCCAGCAGTGGACTAGCGGGTAATTACAATGAGCAGTTCTTC
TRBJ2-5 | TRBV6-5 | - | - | CASSYSSGSTQETQYF | TGTGCCAGCAGTTACTCCTCGGGGTCCACACAAGAGACCCAGTACTTC
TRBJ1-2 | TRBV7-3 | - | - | CASSLSGGVGGYTF | TGTGCCAGCAGCTTATCGGGAGGGGTCGGGGGCTACACCTTC
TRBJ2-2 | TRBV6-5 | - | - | CASSYSMSVNTGELFF | TGTGCCAGCAGTTACTCGATGTCAGTAAACACCGGGGAGCTGTTTTTT
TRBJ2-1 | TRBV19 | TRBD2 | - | CATRLAGGSYNEQFF | TGTGCCACAAGACTAGCGGGAGGATCCTACAATGAGCAGTTCTTC
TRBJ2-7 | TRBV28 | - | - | CASGTSYPGQYF | TGTGCCAGCGGGACTTCATATCCCGGGCAGTACTTC
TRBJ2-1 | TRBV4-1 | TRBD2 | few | CASSQNSGRRSYNEQFF | TGCGCCAGCAGCCAAAATAGCGGGAGAAGATCCTACAATGAGCAGTTCTTC